This T cell receptor (beta chain) was recovered during a study of blood T cell repertoires in COVID-19. Overall study: PBMCs, B-cell-depleted T cells, or T cells provided the cDNA or gDNA that made up the material.

Followed over time, Seattle patients had been enrolled while infection was active. Germline CDR1 and CDR2: SGHRS and YFSETQ. Trimming took off 1 base at V and 3 bases at J, with 13 bases between the two ends. This CDR3 comprises 15 residues. The data were produced by immunoSEQ multiplex PCR, yet TCRdb's version contains in-frame clones alone and is incomplete. This sample has under 250,000 clones; over 75% occur once, and the top ten carry 11%. The source material was peripheral blood. The rearrangement links TRBV5-1 to TRBJ1-1; a possible D gene is TRBD1 (5 bases). The receptor's source is a man aged 50 to 60 with COVID-19, enrolled during active disease. CDR3 nucleotides: TGCGCCAGCAGCTTGCAGGTCGCAGGGTACACTGAAGCTTTCTTT. Its protein is CASSLQVAGYTEAFF.